The clone carrying this T cell receptor beta chain was picked up one time. Per the original methods: The authors estimated nucleated cell counts from reference gene primer amplification. Sequenced by immunoSEQ multiplex PCR; TCRdb stores in-frame clones only, minus some. V and J calls and clone size are copied from that table; D and trimming were computed from the DNA. The table shows about 410,000 clones, with 86% occurring only once. These data are taken from a study of blood T cell repertoires in COVID-19. Study-wide background: PBMCs, B-cell-depleted T cells, or T cells provided the cDNA or gDNA that made up the material.

CDR3 size: 16 residues. The germline V gene encodes CDR1 MNHEY and CDR2 SMNVEV (reference sequence). V was cut by 4 bases and J by 0 bases, with 15 bases left in between. This sequence was found in a woman aged 25 to 39 with active or convalescent COVID-19. The V gene is TRBV27, the J gene TRBJ1-1, with D uncertain. The sample consisted of peripheral blood. The CDR3 region is CASSSVSFTLNTEAFF. The CDR3 nucleotides are TGTGCCAGCAGTTCGGTAAGCTTTACGTTGAACACTGAAGCTTTCTTT.